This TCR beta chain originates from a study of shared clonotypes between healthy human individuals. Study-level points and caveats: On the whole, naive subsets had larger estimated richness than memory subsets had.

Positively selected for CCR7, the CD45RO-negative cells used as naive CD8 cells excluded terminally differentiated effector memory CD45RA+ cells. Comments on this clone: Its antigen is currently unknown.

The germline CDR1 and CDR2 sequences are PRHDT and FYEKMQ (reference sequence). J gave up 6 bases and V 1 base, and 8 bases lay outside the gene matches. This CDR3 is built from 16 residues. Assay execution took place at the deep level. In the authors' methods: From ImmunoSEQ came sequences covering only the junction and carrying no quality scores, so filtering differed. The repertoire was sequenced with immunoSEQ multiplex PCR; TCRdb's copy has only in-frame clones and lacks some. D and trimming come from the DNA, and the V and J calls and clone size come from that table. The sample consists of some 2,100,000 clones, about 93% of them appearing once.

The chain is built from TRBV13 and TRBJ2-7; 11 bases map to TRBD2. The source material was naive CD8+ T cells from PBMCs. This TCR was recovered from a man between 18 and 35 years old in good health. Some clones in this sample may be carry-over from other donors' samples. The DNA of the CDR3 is TGTGCCAGCAGCTTAGACTCTAGCGGGAGGAATCGCGAGCAGTACTTC. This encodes CASSLDSSGRNREQYF.